This entry lists 2 T cell receptor beta chains sequenced from one sample in a study of OX40 agonist ivuxolimab in advanced cancers. This table comes from immunoSEQ multiplex PCR, and its TCRdb copy is limited to in-frame clones, with some not included. The sample holds about 54,000 clones, 80% to 90% seen once. Specimen: CD4+ or CD8+ T cells sorted from blood, collected in a trial of the OX40 agonist ivuxolimab. The receptors stem from an adult with an advanced solid tumor such as melanoma, head and neck, liver or kidney cancer.

This sequence joins TRBV5-4 and TRBJ2-7; 8 bases match TRBD1. Unmatched junction bases numbered 9, after V lost 2 bases and J lost 2 bases. The V gene's germline CDR1 is SGHNT and CDR2 YYREEE (reference sequence). The CDR3 consists of 16 residues. The CDR3 DNA follows: TGTGCCAGCAGCTTTAGCCCCCTACAGGGGGCCTACGAGCAGTACTTC. Its translation: CASSFSPLQGAYEQYF.

V is TRBV6-4 and J is TRBJ1-2, with 10 bases lining up with TRBD1. CDR3 length: 16 amino acids. J lost 5 bases, V lost 2 bases, and 8 bases had no gene match. Germline V gene sequence: CDR1 MRHNA, CDR2 SNTAGT. CDR3 residues: CASSDPPPDRGYGYTF. CDR3 coding DNA: TGTGCCAGCAGTGACCCGCCTCCGGACAGGGGGTATGGCTACACCTTC.